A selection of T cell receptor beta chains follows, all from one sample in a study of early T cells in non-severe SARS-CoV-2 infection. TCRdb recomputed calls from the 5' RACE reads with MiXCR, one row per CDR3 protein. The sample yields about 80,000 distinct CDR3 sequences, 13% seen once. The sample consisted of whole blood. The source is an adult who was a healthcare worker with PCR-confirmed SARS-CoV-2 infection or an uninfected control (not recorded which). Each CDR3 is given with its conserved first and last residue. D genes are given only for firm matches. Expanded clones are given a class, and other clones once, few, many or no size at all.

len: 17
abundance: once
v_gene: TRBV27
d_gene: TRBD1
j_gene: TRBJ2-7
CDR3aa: CASSLSGQSPGSYEQYF
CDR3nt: TGTGCCAGCAGTTTATCGGGACAGAGCCCTGGGTCCTACGAGCAGTACTTC

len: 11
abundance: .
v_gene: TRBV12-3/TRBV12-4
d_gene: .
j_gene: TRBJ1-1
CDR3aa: CASTILSEAFF
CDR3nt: TGTGCCAGCACCATTCTGAGTGAAGCTTTCTTT

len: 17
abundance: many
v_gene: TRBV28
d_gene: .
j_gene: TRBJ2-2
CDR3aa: CASSFSVLAQNTGELFF
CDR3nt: TGTGCCAGCAGTTTCTCTGTCCTAGCCCAGAACACCGGGGAGCTGTTTTTT

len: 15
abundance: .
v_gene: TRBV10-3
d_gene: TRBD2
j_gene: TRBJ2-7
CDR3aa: CAISVSLAGDYEQYF
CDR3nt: TGTGCCATCAGTGTTTCACTAGCGGGGGACTACGAGCAGTACTTC

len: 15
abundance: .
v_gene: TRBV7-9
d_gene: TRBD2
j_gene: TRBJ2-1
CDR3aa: CARSGGGESYNEQFF
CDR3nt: TGTGCCCGTTCGGGCGGGGGGGAGTCCTACAATGAGCAGTTCTTC

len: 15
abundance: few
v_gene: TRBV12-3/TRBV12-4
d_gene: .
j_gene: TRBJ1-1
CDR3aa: CASSLAGGFGTEAFF
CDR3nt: TGTGCCAGCAGTTTAGCAGGAGGGTTCGGGACTGAAGCTTTCTTT

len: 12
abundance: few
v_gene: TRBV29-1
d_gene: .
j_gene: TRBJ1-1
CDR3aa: CSVSRLEGKAFF
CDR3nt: TGCAGCGTTTCAAGACTGGAGGGTAAAGCTTTCTTT

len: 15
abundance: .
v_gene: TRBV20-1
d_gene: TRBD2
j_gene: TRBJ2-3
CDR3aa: CSANATSGRSDTQYF
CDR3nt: TGCAGTGCTAACGCGACTAGCGGGAGATCAGATACGCAGTATTTT

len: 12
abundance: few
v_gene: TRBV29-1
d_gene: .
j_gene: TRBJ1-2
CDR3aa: CSVERLGYGYTF
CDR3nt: TGCAGCGTTGAAAGACTTGGGTATGGCTACACCTTC

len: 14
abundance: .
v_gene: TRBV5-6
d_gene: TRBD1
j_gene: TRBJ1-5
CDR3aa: CASGLRGGNQPQHF
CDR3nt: TGTGCCTCCGGGCTCAGGGGGGGCAATCAGCCCCAGCATTTT

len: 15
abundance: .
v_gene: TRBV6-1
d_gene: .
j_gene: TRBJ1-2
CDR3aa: CASKESGTKSYGYTF
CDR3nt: TGTGCCAGCAAAGAATCCGGGACCAAATCCTATGGCTACACCTTC

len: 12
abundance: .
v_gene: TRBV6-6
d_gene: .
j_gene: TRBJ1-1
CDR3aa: CASTHPGAGAFF
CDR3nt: TGTGCCAGCACCCATCCGGGGGCGGGAGCTTTCTTT

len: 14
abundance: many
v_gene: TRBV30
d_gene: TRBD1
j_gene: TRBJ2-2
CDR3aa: CAWSVQGVTGELFF
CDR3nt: TGTGCCTGGAGTGTACAGGGGGTAACCGGGGAGCTGTTTTTT

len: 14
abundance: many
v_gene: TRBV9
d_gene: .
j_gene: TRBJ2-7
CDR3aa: CASSAGAASYEQYF
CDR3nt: TGTGCCAGCAGCGCCGGGGCCGCCTCCTACGAGCAGTACTTC

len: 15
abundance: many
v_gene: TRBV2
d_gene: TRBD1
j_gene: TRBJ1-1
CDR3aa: CASRETGTPNTEAFF
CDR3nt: TGTGCCAGCAGAGAGACAGGGACCCCGAACACTGAAGCTTTCTTT

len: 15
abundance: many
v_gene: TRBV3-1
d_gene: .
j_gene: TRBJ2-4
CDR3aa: CASSQVAGISNIQYF
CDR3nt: TGTGCCAGCAGCCAAGTAGCCGGGATCTCGAACATTCAGTACTTC

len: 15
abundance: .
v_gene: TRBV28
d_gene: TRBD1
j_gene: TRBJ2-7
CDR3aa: CASSLKPTGGYEQYF
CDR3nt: TGTGCCAGCAGTTTAAAGCCTACAGGGGGCTACGAGCAGTACTTC

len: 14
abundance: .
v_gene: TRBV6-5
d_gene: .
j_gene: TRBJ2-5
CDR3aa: CASSYRLYQETQYF
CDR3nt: TGTGCCAGCAGTTACAGGCTCTACCAAGAGACCCAGTACTTC

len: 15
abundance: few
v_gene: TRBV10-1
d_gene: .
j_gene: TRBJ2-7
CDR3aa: CASSDWRNRSYEQYF
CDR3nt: TGCGCCAGCAGTGACTGGCGTAATCGGTCCTACGAGCAGTACTTC

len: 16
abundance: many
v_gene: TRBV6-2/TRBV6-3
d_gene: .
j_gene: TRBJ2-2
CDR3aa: CASSSGRGKNTGELFF
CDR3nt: TGTGCCAGCAGTTCGGGGCGGGGCAAGAACACCGGGGAGCTGTTTTTT

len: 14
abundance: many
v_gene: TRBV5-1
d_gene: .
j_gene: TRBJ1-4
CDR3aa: CASSLDTTNEKLFF
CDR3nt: TGCGCCAGCAGCTTGGACACAACTAATGAAAAACTGTTTTTT

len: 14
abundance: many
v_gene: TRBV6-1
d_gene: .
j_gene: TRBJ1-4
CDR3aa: CASSDFQGGEKLFF
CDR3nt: TGTGCCAGCAGTGATTTTCAAGGCGGGGAAAAACTGTTTTTT

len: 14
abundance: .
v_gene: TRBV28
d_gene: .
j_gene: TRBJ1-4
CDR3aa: CASVRSKTNEKLFF
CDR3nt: TGTGCCAGCGTTAGGAGTAAGACTAATGAAAAACTGTTTTTT

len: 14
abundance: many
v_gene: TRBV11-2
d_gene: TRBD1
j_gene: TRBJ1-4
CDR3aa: CASSSPKAGGKLFF
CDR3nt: TGTGCCAGCAGCTCACCGAAAGCAGGGGGAAAACTGTTTTTT

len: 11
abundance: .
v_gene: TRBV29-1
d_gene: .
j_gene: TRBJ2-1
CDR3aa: CSVRNYNEQFF
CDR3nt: TGCAGCGTGCGAAACTACAATGAGCAGTTCTTC

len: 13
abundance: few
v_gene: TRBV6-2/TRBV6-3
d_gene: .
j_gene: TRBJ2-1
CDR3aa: CASIPQTYNEQFF
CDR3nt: TGTGCCAGCATACCCCAGACCTACAATGAGCAGTTCTTC

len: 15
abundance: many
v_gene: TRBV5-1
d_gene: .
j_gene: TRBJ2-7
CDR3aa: CASSLSDAGSTEQYF
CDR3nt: TGCGCCAGCAGCTTGTCGGACGCTGGCTCTACCGAGCAGTACTTC

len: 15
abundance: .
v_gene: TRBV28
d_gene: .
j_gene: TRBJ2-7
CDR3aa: CASSLQGSLSDEQYF
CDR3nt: TGTGCCAGCAGTTTACAGGGATCCCTATCCGACGAGCAGTACTTC

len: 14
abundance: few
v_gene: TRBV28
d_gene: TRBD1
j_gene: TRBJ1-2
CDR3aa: CASIGGQGNYGYTF
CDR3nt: TGTGCCAGCATCGGGGGACAGGGAAACTATGGCTACACCTTC

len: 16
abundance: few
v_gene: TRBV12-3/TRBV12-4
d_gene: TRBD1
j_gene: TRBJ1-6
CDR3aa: CASSDRDSSYNSPLHF
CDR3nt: TGTGCCAGCAGTGACCGGGACAGCTCCTATAATTCACCCCTCCACTTT

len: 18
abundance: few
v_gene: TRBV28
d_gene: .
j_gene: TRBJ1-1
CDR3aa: CASSLWLRIDRVNTEVFF
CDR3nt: TGTGCCAGCAGTTTATGGCTGCGGATTGACAGAGTGAACACTGAAGTTTTCTTT

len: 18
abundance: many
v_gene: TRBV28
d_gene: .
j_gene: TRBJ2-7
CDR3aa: CASTLTLGGGISSYEQYF
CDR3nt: TGTGCCAGCACCCTGACTTTGGGGGGCGGAATAAGCTCCTACGAGCAGTACTTC

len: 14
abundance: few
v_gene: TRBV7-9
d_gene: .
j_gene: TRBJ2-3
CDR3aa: CASIPGQSTDTQYF
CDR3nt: TGTGCCAGCATTCCGGGACAAAGCACAGATACGCAGTATTTT

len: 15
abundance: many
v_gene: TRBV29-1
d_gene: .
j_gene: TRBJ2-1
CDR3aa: CSVKAAAGSYNEQFF
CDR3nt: TGCAGCGTCAAAGCAGCAGCGGGCTCCTACAATGAGCAGTTCTTC

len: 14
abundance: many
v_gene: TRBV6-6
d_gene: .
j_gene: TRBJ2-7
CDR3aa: CASSYSAGVNEQYF
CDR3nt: TGTGCCAGCAGTTACTCGGCAGGGGTTAACGAGCAGTACTTC

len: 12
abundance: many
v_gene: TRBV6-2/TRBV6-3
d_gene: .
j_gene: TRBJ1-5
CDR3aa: CASRGVNQPQHF
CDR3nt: TGTGCCAGTCGGGGCGTGAATCAGCCCCAGCATTTT

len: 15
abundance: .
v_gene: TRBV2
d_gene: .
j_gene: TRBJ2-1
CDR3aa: CASSFSGPTNNEQFF
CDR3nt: TGTGCCAGCAGTTTCAGCGGACCCACGAACAATGAGCAGTTCTTC

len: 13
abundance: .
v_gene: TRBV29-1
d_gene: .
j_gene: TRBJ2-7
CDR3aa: CSVDRWKKNEQYF
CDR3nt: TGCAGCGTTGATAGGTGGAAAAAGAACGAGCAGTACTTC

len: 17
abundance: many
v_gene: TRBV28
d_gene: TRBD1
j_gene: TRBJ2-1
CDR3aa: CASSSARTGEIQNEQFF
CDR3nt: TGTGCCAGCAGTTCCGCGCGGACAGGGGAAATTCAGAATGAGCAGTTCTTC

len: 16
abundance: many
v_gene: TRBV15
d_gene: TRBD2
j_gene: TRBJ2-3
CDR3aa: CATSRGTSGATDTQYF
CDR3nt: TGTGCCACCAGCAGAGGGACTAGCGGGGCCACAGATACGCAGTATTTT

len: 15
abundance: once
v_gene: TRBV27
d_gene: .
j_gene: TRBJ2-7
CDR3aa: CASSQSSTLSYEQYF
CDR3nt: TGTGCCAGCAGTCAGTCTTCAACCCTCTCCTACGAGCAGTACTTC

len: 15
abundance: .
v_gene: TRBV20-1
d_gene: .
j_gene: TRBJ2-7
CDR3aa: CSAYDNFGDSYEQYF
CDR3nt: TGCAGTGCCTACGACAACTTTGGGGACTCCTACGAGCAGTACTTC

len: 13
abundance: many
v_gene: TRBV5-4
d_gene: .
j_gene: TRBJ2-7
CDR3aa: CASSFRGAREQYF
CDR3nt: TGTGCCAGCAGCTTCCGGGGAGCGAGGGAGCAGTACTTC

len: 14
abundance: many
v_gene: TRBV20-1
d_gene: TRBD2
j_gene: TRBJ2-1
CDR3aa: CSAAGLADYNEQFF
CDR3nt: TGCAGTGCTGCGGGACTAGCCGATTACAATGAGCAGTTCTTC

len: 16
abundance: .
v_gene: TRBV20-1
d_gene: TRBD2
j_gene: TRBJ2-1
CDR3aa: CSARDRLAGVHNEQFF
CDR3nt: TGCAGTGCTAGAGATAGATTAGCGGGAGTCCACAATGAGCAGTTCTTC

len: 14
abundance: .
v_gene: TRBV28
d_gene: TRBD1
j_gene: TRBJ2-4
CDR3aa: CASSSGQGAYIQYF
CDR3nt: TGTGCCAGCAGTTCCGGACAGGGGGCGTACATTCAGTACTTC

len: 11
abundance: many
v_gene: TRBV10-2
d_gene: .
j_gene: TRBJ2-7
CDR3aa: CASSYRNEQYF
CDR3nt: TGCGCCAGCAGTTACAGAAACGAGCAGTACTTC

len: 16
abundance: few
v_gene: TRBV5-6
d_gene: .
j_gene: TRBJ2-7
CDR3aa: CASSSVTGRFTYEQYF
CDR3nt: TGTGCCAGCAGCTCGGTGACAGGGAGGTTCACCTACGAGCAGTACTTC